The 15 T cell receptor beta chains presented below share a single source sample, sequenced in a study of T cells in Graves' hyperthyroidism and ophthalmopathy. RNA transcripts yielded amplified TCR beta CDR3 regions. The HTBI primer set served for first-round RT-PCR of the TCR CDR3. TCRdb reprocessed the multiplex PCR reads with MiXCR, giving one entry per CDR3 protein. The sample includes fewer than 250,000 distinct CDR3 sequences, about a sixth seen only once; the top ten take roughly 50%. Sequencing was carried out using blood. The receptors stem from a man aged 50-60 years with Graves' hyperthyroidism.

Ten or more counts support this clonotype. CDR3: CAISAGSGRGNEQFF. The CDR3 nucleotides are TGTGCCATCAGTGCAGGGAGCGGAAGAGGCAATGAGCAGTTCTTC. The chain uses TRBV10-3 and TRBJ2-1, with D perhaps assigned TRBD1 or TRBD2 (5 bases each). Germline V gives CDR1 ENHRY, CDR2 SYGVKD. With 4 bases removed from V and 6 bases from J, the gap between germline ends came to 16 bases. CDR3 length: 15 amino acids.

A single count supports this clonotype. The genes are TRBV11-2 and TRBJ1-4; D might be TRBD1 (5 bases). Trimming left V 4 bases short and J 2 bases short, with 20 bases between. This CDR3 has 18 residues. Germline-derived CDR1 and CDR2 are SGHAT and FQNNGV. The CDR3 nucleotides are TGTGCCAGCAGCTCCCGAGCGGGGGTCTGGCTGACTAATGAAAAACTGTTTTTT. Its translation: CASSSRAGVWLTNEKLFF.

This clonotype was seen more than once but under ten times. The rearrangement joins TRBV19 to TRBJ2-7; no firm D call. The CDR3 is 11 residues long. CDR1 and CDR2 (germline): LNHDA, SQIVND (reference sequence). Trimming took off 1 base at V and 6 bases at J, with 4 bases between the two ends. The CDR3 nucleotides read TGTGCCAGTAGTATAGGTAGCGAGCAGTACTTC. The encoded protein is CASSIGSEQYF.

This clonotype appeared many times. J is TRBJ2-7 and V is TRBV28, with D uncertain. Germline V lookup: CDR1 MDHEN, CDR2 SYDVKM. V gave up 3 bases and J gave up 2 bases, with 11 bases separating them. This CDR3 region has 14 residues. Written as DNA, the CDR3 is TGTGCCAGCAGTTTCCACTCGACCACCTACGAGCAGTACTTC. This translates into CASSFHSTTYEQYF.

J is TRBJ1-3 and V is TRBV7-9; D is perhaps TRBD1 (5 bases). This CDR3 has 16 amino acids. Trimming stripped 5 bases from V and 0 bases from J, with 14 bases between. Germline assignment: CDR1 SEHNR and CDR2 FQNEAQ (reference sequence). This CDR3 is CASSITRQFSGNTIYF. The CDR3 DNA is TGTGCCAGCAGCATAACCAGACAGTTCTCTGGAAACACCATATATTTT.

This clonotype was found many times. V is TRBV27 and J is TRBJ1-1; D not certain. CDR1 is MNHEY, CDR2 SMNVEV, per germline (reference sequence). Trimming left V 2 bases short and J 5 bases short, with 12 bases between. This CDR3 is 14 amino acids long. CDR3 sequence reads: CASSLVGRLTEAFF. For the CDR3, the DNA is TGTGCCAGCAGTTTAGTAGGACGTTTAACTGAAGCTTTCTTT.

This clonotype was observed once. With a much larger clone just one base away, this may be a read error. CDR3 residues: CASGLAGGYNQPQHF. In DNA form, the CDR3 reads TGCGCCAGCGGCTTGGCCGGGGGATACAATCAGCCCCAGCATTTT. The genes are TRBV5-1 and TRBJ1-5, with a weak D call TRBD1 (5 bases). Germline V CDR1 and CDR2: SGHRS, YFSETQ. The CDR3 length is 15 residues.

This clonotype showed up many times. The V gene is TRBV19, the J gene TRBJ2-7, with a possible D match to TRBD2 (6 bases). The CDR3 is 15 residues long. The germline V gene has CDR1 LNHDA and CDR2 SQIVND (reference sequence). V lost 6 bases, J lost 1 base, and 16 bases lay in between. CDR3 in amino acids: CASSTGGAISYEQYF. CDR3 coding DNA: TGTGCCAGTAGCACCGGGGGAGCAATATCCTACGAGCAGTACTTC.

This clonotype was seen ten or more times. J is TRBJ2-1 and V is TRBV7-9, with a possible D match to TRBD2 (6 bases). Germline CDR1 and CDR2: SEHNR and FQNEAQ (reference sequence). There are 19 residues in the CDR3. Trimming shortened V by 3 bases and J by 0 bases, and 21 bases separated the two germline ends. The chain's CDR3 is CASSLDYWGDSSSYNEQFF. In DNA form, the CDR3 reads TGTGCCAGCAGCTTGGACTATTGGGGGGATTCGAGCTCCTACAATGAGCAGTTCTTC.

This clonotype has just a few counts. The CDR3 loop is CASSQGLWAGGSLTQYF. In DNA, the CDR3 is TGTGCCAGCAGCCAAGGTCTCTGGGCAGGGGGAAGCTTAACGCAGTATTTT. This chain links TRBV14 with TRBJ2-3; 7 nucleotides match TRBD1. This CDR3 has 17 residues. The V gene's germline CDR1 is SGHDN and CDR2 FVKESK. The junction had 16 bases not matched to a gene; V was cut back by 1 base and J by 9 bases.

The gene calls are TRBV6-2 or TRBV6-3 and TRBJ2-5, with D unresolved. The V gene lost 5 bases and the J gene lost 5 bases, with 15 bases spanning the gap. The CDR3 spans 14 residues. Germline V gene sequence: CDR1 MNHEY, CDR2 SVGEGT. CDR3 sequence reads: CASSKPTASETQYF. Here the CDR3 DNA reads TGTGCCAGCAGTAAACCCACAGCCTCGGAGACCCAGTACTTC.

V gene TRBV20-1 combines with J gene TRBJ1-1, with TRBD1 matching over 10 bases. Germline lookup yields CDR1 DFQATT and CDR2 SNEGSKA (reference sequence). V was clipped by 5 bases and J by 3 bases; unmatched bases: 3. The CDR3 totals 13 residues. DNA for the CDR3: TGCAGTGCTGGGACAGGGGCACACACTGAAGCTTTCTTT. This encodes CSAGTGAHTEAFF.

This clonotype was picked up many times. The genes are TRBV15 and TRBJ2-7; 12 bases match TRBD2. Per the germline V gene, CDR1 is LNHNV and CDR2 is YYDKDF (reference sequence). CDR3 size: 15 residues. The V segment lost 5 bases and the J segment 2 bases; nucleotides outside the gene matches: 4. The CDR3 coding sequence is TGTGCCACCAGCGCAAGGACTAGCGGGACCTACGAGCAGTACTTC. As protein: CATSARTSGTYEQYF.

This clonotype was counted a few times. This chain joins TRBV6-1 and TRBJ2-1; D might be TRBD2 (6 bases). CDR3 length equals 15 residues. Germline CDR1 reads MNHNS; CDR2 reads SASEGT. The V and J ends lost 9 bases and 6 bases respectively, with 21 bases between them. DNA for the CDR3: TGTGCCAGACCACGCGGGGACCTAATATCCAATGAGCAGTTCTTC. It specifies CARPRGDLISNEQFF.

The chain couples TRBV4-2 to TRBJ2-2; 7 nucleotides line up with TRBD1. CDR1 LGHNA and CDR2 YNFKEQ come from the germline V gene. The trim removed 4 bases at V and 0 bases at J, leaving 5 bases unmatched. CDR3 length: 16 residues. CDR3 sequence: CASSPTTGTNTGELFF. DNA for the CDR3: TGTGCCAGCAGCCCCACGACAGGGACGAACACCGGGGAGCTGTTTTTT.